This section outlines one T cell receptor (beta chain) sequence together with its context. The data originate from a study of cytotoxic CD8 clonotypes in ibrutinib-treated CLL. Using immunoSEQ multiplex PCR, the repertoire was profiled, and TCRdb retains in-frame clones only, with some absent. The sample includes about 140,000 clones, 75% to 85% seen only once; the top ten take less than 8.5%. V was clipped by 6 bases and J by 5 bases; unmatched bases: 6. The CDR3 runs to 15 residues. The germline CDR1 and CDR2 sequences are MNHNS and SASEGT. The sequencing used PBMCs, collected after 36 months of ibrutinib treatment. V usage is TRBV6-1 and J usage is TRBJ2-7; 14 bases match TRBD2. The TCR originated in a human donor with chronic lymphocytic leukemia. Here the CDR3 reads CASSAGTSGRNEQYF. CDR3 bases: TGTGCCAGCAGCGCGGGGACTAGCGGGAGAAACGAGCAGTACTTC.